Presented here are 15 T cell receptor beta chains from one specimen sequenced in a study of T cell responses to AZD1222 COVID-19 vaccine. Clones were read by immunoSEQ multiplex PCR, and TCRdb kept only the in-frame ones, dropping some. The table shows 75,000 to 95,000 clones, with approximately 89% occurring only once. The material sequenced was peripheral blood, taken 28 days after the second AZD1222 dose. The receptor source for this set is an adult who received the AZD1222 COVID-19 vaccine.

The V and J genes are TRBV6-5 and TRBJ2-7; D uncertain. Germline V CDR1 and CDR2: MNHEY, SVGAGI. This CDR3 spans 15 amino acids. V shed 0 bases and J shed 3 bases, with 12 bases lying between them. CDR3 nucleotides: TGTGCCAGCAGTTACTCCCCCGTGGTAGGCTACGAGCAGTACTTC. This translates into CASSYSPVVGYEQYF.

A single count supports this clone. The chain links TRBV29-1 to TRBJ1-6; TRBD1 is a possible D gene (5 bases). This CDR3 is built from 15 residues. Trimming cost V 6 bases and J 0 bases, with 12 bases left between them. Germline V lookup: CDR1 SQVTM, CDR2 ANQGSEA. CDR3 DNA sequence: TGCAGCGTACGGGACGCCGTCTCCTATAATTCACCCCTCCACTTT. Its translation is CSVRDAVSYNSPLHF.

This clone has only one observation. The DNA of the CDR3 is TGTGCCAGCAGGCGGACAGGGCGCTCTGAAGCTTTCTTT. Residues: CASRRTGRSEAFF. The rearrangement uses TRBV27 and TRBJ1-1; 8 nucleotides line up with TRBD1. V shed 6 bases, J shed 6 bases, and the junction held 6 bases outside the gene matches. The germline V gene encodes CDR1 MNHEY and CDR2 SMNVEV (reference sequence). The CDR3 is made up of 13 amino acids.

The rearrangement uses TRBV11-2 and TRBJ1-1; D is possibly TRBD1 (5 bases). There are 13 residues in the CDR3. CDR1 and CDR2 (germline): SGHAT, FQNNGV. Trimming took 2 bases from V and 1 from J, leaving 5 bases between them. DNA of the CDR3: TGTGCCAGCAGCTTACAGGGGAACACTGAAGCTTTCTTT. It encodes CASSLQGNTEAFF.

The chain recombines TRBV11-2 with TRBJ2-7, with 13 nucleotides matching TRBD2. Germline trimming cut 4 bases from V and 5 bases from J; bases unmatched to any gene: 5. The CDR3 consists of 15 residues. Germline loops: CDR1 SGHAT, CDR2 FQNNGV. In nucleotides, the CDR3 is TGTGCCAGCAGCTACGGGACTAGCGGGGCGAACGAGCAGTACTTC. It yields the protein CASSYGTSGANEQYF.

The chain is built from TRBV5-6 and TRBJ1-1; no firm D call. Germline CDR1 is SGHDT and CDR2 is YYEEEE. The V and J ends lost 2 bases and 5 bases respectively, with 13 bases between them. This CDR3 is built from 14 residues. In DNA form, the CDR3 reads TGTGCCAGCAGCTTAGGAATGCCGGGTACTGAAGCTTTCTTT. Translating it yields CASSLGMPGTEAFF.

This chain connects TRBV5-1 to TRBJ2-5; D uncertain. Germline-derived CDR1 and CDR2 are SGHRS and YFSETQ. V was clipped by 3 bases and J by 5 bases, with 14 bases between them. The CDR3 totals 14 residues. CDR3 loop: CASSSWGGAETQYF. DNA of the CDR3: TGCGCCAGCAGCTCCTGGGGTGGCGCCGAGACCCAGTACTTC.

This clone appeared a few times. V gene TRBV18 combines with J gene TRBJ1-5, with TRBD1 as a possible D gene (6 bases). The V end was cut by 4 bases, the J end by 2 bases, with 12 bases between. The CDR3 has 15 residues. Germline V CDR1 and CDR2: KGHSH, LQKENI. This CDR3 reads CASSLQGRGNQPQHF. The CDR3 DNA follows: TGTGCCAGCTCACTACAGGGTCGAGGCAATCAGCCCCAGCATTTT.

This clone was detected only a few times. The rearrangement uses TRBV2 and TRBJ2-1; D unresolved. Trimming took 3 bases from V and 3 from J, leaving 0 bases between them. CDR1 and CDR2 (germline): SNHLY, FYNNEI. CDR3 length: 11 amino acids. The CDR3 nucleotides are TGTGCCAGCAGTGACTACAATGAGCAGTTCTTC. It translates to CASSDYNEQFF.

This chain joins TRBV7-9 and TRBJ2-1; TRBD1 agrees at 9 bases. J was trimmed by 4 bases and V by 8 bases; bases with no gene match: 15. Germline-derived CDR1 and CDR2 are SEHNR and FQNEAQ (reference sequence). CDR3 length equals 17 residues. The CDR3 DNA reads as TGTGCCAGCCGGGGGACAGGGAGGTGGGTAGGGTACAATGAGCAGTTCTTC. Protein product: CASRGTGRWVGYNEQFF.

Comments on this clone: Other DNA sequences from this sample encode an identical CDR3 as well. The rearrangement joins TRBV29-1 to TRBJ2-7, with TRBD1 matching over 8 bases. Germline trimming cut 4 bases from V and 2 bases from J; bases unmatched to any gene: 1. The CDR3 contains 12 residues. Germline V gene sequence: CDR1 SQVTM, CDR2 ANQGSEA. The CDR3 is CSVATGAYEQYF. In nucleotides, the CDR3 is TGCAGCGTTGCGACAGGGGCCTACGAGCAGTACTTC.

V usage is TRBV18 and J usage is TRBJ2-3; D unresolved. Deletions cut 3 bases from V and 0 bases from J, with 4 bases between. Germline CDR1 reads KGHSH; CDR2 reads LQKENI. This CDR3 is built from 13 residues. CDR3 DNA: TGTGCCAGCTCACCTCCTAGCACAGATACGCAGTATTTT. Protein: CASSPPSTDTQYF. The full variable domain, completed using reference TRBV18 and TRBJ2-3, is NAGVMQNPRHLVRRRGQEARLRCSPMKGHSHVYWYRQLPEEGLKFMVYLQKENIIDESGMPKERFSAEFPKEGPSILRIQQVVRGDSAAYFCASSPPSTDTQYFGPGTRLTVL.

V is TRBV25-1 and J is TRBJ2-5; 8 bases line up with TRBD1. V lost 3 bases, J lost 5 bases, and 8 bases stayed unmatched. CDR1 is MGHDK and CDR2 is SYGVNS in the germline V gene. The CDR3 totals 15 residues. The CDR3 region is CASSDRGQVWETQYF. The CDR3 region has the DNA TGTGCCAGCAGTGACCGGGGACAGGTGTGGGAGACCCAGTACTTC.

J is TRBJ2-7 and V is TRBV2; perhaps TRBD1 as D (6 bases). V dropped 2 bases and J dropped 0 bases, with 8 bases sitting between them. Germline V gene data show CDR1 as SNHLY and CDR2 as FYNNEI. The CDR3 is 14 residues long. The CDR3 bases are TGTGCCAGCAGTGAAAGGGGGTTCTCCTACGAGCAGTACTTC. As protein: CASSERGFSYEQYF.

This clone was picked up one time. The chain joins TRBV28 to TRBJ1-4; unclear D gene. Trimming stripped 5 bases from V and 1 base from J, with 14 bases between. Germline CDR1 is MDHEN and CDR2 is SYDVKM. The CDR3 is 16 amino acids. CDR3 loop: CASSALHGLTNEKLFF. The CDR3 bases are TGTGCCAGCAGTGCCCTCCACGGGCTAACTAATGAAAAACTGTTTTTT.